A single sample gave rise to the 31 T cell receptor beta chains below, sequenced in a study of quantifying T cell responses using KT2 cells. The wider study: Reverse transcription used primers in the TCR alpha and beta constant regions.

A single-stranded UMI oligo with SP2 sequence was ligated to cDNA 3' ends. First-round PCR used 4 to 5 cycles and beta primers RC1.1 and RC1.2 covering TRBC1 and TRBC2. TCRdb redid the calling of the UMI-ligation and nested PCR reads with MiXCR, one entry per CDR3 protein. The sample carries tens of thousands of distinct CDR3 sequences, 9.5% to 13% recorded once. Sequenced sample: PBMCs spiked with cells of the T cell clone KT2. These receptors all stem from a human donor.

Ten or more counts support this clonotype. The DNA of the CDR3 is TGTGCCAGCAGCCAAGCCCGACTAGTGGGGGTGTTCTTC. Encoded protein: CASSQARLVGVFF. The rearrangement uses TRBV14 and TRBJ2-1; a possible D gene is TRBD2 (6 bases). The germline V gene has CDR1 SGHDN and CDR2 FVKESK. V was trimmed by 1 base and J by 15 bases, leaving 16 bases between them. This CDR3 is 13 amino acids long. Supplemented by reference TRBV14 and TRBJ2-1, the full variable domain reads EAGVTQFPSHSVIEKGQTVTLRCDPISGHDNLYWYRRVMGKEIKFLLHFVKESKQDESGMPNNRFLAERTGGTYSTLKVQPAELEDSGVYFCASSQARLVGVFFGPGTRLTVL.

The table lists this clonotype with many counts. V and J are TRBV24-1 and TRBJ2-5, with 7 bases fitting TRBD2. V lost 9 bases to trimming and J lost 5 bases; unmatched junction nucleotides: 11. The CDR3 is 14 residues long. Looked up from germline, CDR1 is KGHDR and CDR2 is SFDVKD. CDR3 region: CATQLSGNEETQYF. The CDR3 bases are TGTGCCACCCAGTTAAGCGGGAACGAGGAGACCCAGTACTTC.

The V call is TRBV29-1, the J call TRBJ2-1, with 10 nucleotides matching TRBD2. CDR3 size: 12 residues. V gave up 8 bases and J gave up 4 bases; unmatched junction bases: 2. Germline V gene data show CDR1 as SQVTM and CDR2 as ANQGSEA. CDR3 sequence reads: CSMTSGYNEQFF. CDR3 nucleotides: TGCAGCATGACTAGCGGGTACAATGAGCAGTTCTTC.

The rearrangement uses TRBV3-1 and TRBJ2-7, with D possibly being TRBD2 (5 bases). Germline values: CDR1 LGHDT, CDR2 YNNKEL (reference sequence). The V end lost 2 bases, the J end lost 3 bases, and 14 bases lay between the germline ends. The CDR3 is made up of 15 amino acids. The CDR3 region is CASSQSQLGSYEQYF. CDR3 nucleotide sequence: TGTGCCAGCAGCCAAAGCCAACTAGGAAGCTACGAGCAGTACTTC.

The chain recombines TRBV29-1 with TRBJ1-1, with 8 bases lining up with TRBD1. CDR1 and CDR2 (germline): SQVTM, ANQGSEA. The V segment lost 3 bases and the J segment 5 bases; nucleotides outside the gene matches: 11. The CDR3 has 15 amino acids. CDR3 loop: CSVEAPRTGQTEAFF. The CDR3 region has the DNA TGCAGCGTTGAGGCGCCTCGGACAGGGCAAACTGAAGCTTTCTTT.

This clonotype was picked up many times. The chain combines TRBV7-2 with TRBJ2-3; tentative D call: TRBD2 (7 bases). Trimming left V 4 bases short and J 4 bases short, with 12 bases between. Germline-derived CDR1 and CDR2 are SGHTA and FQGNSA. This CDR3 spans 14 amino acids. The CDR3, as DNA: TGTGCCAGCAGCTCTTTCGGGGGGCCAGATACGCAGTATTTT. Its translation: CASSSFGGPDTQYF.

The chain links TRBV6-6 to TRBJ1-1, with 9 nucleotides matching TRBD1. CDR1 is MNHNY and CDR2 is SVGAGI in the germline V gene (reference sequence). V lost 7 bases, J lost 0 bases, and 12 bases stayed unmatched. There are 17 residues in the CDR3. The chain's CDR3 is CASTLSPGTGMNTEAFF. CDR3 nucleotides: TGTGCCAGCACCTTATCCCCCGGGACAGGGATGAACACTGAAGCTTTCTTT.

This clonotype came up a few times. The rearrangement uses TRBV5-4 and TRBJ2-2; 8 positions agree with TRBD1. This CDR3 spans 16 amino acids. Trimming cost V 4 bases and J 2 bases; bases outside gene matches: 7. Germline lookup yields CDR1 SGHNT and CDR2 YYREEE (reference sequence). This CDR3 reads CASSGRQGTNTGELFF. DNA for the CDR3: TGTGCCAGCAGCGGGAGACAGGGGACAAACACCGGGGAGCTGTTTTTT.

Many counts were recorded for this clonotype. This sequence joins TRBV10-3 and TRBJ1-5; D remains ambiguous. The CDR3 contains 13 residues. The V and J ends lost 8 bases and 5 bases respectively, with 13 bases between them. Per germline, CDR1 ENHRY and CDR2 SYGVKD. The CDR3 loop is CAIYPVYHQPQHF. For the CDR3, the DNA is TGTGCCATCTACCCGGTATACCATCAGCCCCAGCATTTT.

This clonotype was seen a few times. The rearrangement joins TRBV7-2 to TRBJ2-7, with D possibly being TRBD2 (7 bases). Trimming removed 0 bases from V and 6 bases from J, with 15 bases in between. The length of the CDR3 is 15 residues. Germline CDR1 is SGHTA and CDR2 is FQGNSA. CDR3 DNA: TGTGCCAGCAGCTTAGCGGCGGGGGCCCGGGGCGAGCAGTACTTC. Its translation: CASSLAAGARGEQYF.

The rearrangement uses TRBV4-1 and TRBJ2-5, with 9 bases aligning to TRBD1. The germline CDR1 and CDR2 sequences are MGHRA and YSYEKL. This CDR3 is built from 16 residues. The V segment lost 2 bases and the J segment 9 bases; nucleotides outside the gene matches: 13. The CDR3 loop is CASSQLDRGGLTAQYF. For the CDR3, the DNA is TGCGCCAGCAGCCAACTGGACAGGGGCGGCCTGACGGCCCAGTACTTC.

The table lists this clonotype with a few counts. CDR3 sequence (DNA): TGTGCCATCTTCAAAACGCGGGAGGTTTCCTACGAGCAGTACTTC. Protein: CAIFKTREVSYEQYF. The rearrangement uses TRBV2 and TRBJ2-7; 8 positions agree with TRBD2. V trimming: 10 bases; J trimming: 1 base; junction bases outside the gene matches: 12. There are 15 residues in the CDR3. From germline, CDR1 is SNHLY and CDR2 FYNNEI.

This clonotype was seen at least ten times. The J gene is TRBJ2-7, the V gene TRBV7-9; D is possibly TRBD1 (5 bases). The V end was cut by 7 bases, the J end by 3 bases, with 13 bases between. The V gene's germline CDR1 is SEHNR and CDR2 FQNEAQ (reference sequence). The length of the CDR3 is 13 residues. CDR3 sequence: CASTRAGYYEQYF. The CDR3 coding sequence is TGTGCCAGCACCCGCGCAGGGTACTACGAGCAGTACTTC.

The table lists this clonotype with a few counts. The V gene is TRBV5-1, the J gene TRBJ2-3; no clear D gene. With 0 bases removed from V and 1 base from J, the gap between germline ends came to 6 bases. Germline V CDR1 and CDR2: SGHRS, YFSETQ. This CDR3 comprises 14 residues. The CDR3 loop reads CASSLGDGTDTQYF. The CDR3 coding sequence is TGCGCCAGCAGCTTGGGAGACGGCACAGATACGCAGTATTTT.

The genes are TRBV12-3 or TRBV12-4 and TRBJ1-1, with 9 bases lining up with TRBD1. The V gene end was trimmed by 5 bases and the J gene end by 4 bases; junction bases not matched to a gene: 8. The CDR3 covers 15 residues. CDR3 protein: CASSPGTGFGTEAFF. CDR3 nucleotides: TGTGCCAGCAGTCCAGGGACAGGGTTCGGCACTGAAGCTTTCTTT.

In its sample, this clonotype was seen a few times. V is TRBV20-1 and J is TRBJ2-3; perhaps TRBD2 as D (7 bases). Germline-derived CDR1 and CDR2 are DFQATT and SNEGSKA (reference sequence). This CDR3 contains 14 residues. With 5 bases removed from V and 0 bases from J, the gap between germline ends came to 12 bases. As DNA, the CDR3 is TGCAGTGCTGAGGGGGGGATTAGCACAGATACGCAGTATTTT. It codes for CSAEGGISTDTQYF.

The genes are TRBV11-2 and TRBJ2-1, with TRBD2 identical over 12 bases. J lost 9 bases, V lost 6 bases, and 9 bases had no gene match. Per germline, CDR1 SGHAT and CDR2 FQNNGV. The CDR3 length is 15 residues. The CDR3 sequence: CASSYGLAGWGEQFF. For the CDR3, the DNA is TGTGCCAGCAGTTATGGACTAGCGGGATGGGGTGAGCAGTTCTTC. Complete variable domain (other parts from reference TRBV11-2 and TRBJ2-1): EAGVAQSPRYKIIEKRQSVAFWCNPISGHATLYWYQQILGQGPKLLIQFQNNGVVDDSQLPKDRFSAERLKGVDSTLKIQPAKLEDSAVYLCASSYGLAGWGEQFFGPGTRLTVL.

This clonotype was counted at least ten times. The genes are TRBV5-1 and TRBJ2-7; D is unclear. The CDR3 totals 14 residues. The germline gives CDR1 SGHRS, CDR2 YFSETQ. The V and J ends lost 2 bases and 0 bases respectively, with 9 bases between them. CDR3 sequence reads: CASSFVRSSYEQYF. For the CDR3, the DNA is TGCGCCAGCAGCTTTGTTCGGAGCTCCTACGAGCAGTACTTC.

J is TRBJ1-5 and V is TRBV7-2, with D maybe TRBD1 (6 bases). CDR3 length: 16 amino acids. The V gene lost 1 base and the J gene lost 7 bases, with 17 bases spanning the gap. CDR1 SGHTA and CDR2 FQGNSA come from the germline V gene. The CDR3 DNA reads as TGTGCCAGCAGCTTAGGGTTTGGGGGGGCGGAACAGCCCCAGCATTTT. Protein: CASSLGFGGAEQPQHF.

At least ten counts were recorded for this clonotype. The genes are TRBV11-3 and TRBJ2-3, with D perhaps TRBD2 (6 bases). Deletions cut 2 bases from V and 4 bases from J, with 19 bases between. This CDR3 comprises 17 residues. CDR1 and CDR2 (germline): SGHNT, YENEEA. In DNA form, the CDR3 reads TGTGCCAGCAGCTTATACAAGGCGGGAACAATCCCAGATACGCAGTATTTT. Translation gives CASSLYKAGTIPDTQYF.

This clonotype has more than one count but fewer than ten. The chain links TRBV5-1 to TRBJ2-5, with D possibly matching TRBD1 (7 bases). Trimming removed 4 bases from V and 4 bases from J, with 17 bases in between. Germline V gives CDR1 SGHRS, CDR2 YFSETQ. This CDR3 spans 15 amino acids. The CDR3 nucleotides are TGCGCCAGCAGCCCTCCCTCCCAGGGGGGAGAGACCCAGTACTTC. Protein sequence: CASSPPSQGGETQYF.

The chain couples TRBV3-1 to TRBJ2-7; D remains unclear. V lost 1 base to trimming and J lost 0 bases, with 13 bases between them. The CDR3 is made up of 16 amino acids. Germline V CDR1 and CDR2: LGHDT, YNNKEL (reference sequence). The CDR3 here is CASSQGTTYLSYEQYF. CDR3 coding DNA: TGTGCCAGCAGCCAAGGAACAACCTATCTCTCCTACGAGCAGTACTTC.

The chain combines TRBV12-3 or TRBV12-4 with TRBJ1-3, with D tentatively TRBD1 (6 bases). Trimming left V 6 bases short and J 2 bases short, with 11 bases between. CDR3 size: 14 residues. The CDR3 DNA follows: TGTGCCAGCAGCCTTTGGGGGCCTGGAAACACCATATATTTT. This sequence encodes CASSLWGPGNTIYF.

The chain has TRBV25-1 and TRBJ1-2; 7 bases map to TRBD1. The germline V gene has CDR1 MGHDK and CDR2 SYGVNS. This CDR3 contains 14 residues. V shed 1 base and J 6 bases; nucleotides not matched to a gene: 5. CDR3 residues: CASSEFLTGHGYTF. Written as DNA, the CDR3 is TGTGCCAGCAGTGAATTCTTGACAGGGCATGGCTACACCTTC.

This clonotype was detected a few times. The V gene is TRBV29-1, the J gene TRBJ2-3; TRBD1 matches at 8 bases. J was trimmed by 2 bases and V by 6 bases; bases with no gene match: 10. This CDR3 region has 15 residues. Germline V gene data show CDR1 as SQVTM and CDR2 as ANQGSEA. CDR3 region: CSVQKTGVVTDTQYF. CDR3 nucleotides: TGCAGCGTCCAAAAGACAGGGGTCGTCACAGATACGCAGTATTTT.

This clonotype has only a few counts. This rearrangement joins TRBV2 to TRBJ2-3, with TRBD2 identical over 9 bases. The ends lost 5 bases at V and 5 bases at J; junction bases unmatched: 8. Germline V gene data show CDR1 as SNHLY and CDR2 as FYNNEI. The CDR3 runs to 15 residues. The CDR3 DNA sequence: TGTGCCAGCAGTCGTACCGGGACTAGCTTAGATACGCAGTATTTT. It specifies CASSRTGTSLDTQYF.

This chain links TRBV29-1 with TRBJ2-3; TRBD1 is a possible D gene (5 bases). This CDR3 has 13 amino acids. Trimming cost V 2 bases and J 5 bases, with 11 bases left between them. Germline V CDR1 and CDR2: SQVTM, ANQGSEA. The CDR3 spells CSVEQGSRDTQYF. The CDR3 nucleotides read TGCAGCGTTGAACAGGGTTCGCGAGATACGCAGTATTTT.

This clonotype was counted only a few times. The CDR3 DNA sequence: TGTGCCAGCAGTGTTAAACAGCAAAACTATGGCTACACCTTC. Translation: CASSVKQQNYGYTF. J is TRBJ1-2 and V is TRBV2, with D unresolved. This CDR3 is 14 amino acids long. The V end was cut by 4 bases, the J end by 2 bases, with 11 bases between. Looked up from germline, CDR1 is SNHLY and CDR2 is FYNNEI.

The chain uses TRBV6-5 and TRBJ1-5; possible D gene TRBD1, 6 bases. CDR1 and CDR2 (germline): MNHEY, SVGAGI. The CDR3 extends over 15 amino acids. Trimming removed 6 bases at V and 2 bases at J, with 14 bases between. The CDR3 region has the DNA TGTGCCAGCAGACCCACAGGGAAGGGCAATCAGCCCCAGCATTTT. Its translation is CASRPTGKGNQPQHF.

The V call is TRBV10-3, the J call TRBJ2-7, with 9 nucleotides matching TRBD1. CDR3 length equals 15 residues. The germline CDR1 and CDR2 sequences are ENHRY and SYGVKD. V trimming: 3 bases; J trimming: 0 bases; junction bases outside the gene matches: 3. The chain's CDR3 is CAISDWGQGSYEQYF. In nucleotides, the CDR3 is TGTGCCATCAGTGATTGGGGACAGGGCTCCTACGAGCAGTACTTC.

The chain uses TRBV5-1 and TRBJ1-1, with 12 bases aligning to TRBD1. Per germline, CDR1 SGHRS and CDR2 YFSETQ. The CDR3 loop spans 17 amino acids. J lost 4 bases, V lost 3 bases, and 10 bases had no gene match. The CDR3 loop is CASSSRDRGQGVTEAFF. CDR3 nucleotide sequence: TGCGCCAGCAGCTCTAGGGACAGGGGGCAGGGGGTCACTGAAGCTTTCTTT. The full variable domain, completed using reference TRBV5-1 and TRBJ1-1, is KAGVTQTPRYLIKTRGQQVTLSCSPISGHRSVSWYQQTPGQGLQFLFEYFSETQRNKGNFPGRFSGRQFSNSRSEMNVSTLELGDSALYLCASSSRDRGQGVTEAFFGQGTRLTVV.